This T cell receptor (beta chain) emerged from a study of OX40 agonist ivuxolimab in advanced cancers. About the research overall: Patients received ivuxolimab, an agonistic anti-OX40 (CD134) antibody. Prior anti-PD-1, anti-PD-L1 or anti-CTLA-4 therapy did not bar entry, and more than 35% had some. Recorded diagnoses for dose-escalation patients were hepatocellular carcinoma, melanoma, renal cell or head and neck cancer.

This clone was found once. The CDR3 covers 19 residues. V dropped 7 bases and J dropped 5 bases, with 29 bases sitting between them. The V gene's germline CDR1 is SGHNT and CDR2 YENEEA. Using immunoSEQ multiplex PCR, the repertoire was profiled, and TCRdb retains in-frame clones only, with some absent. The repertoire holds roughly 68,000 clones, with less than 95% as singletons. Patients had blood sampled at baseline and again on cycle 4 day 1 and cycle 7 day 1. This receptor was taken from an adult with an advanced solid tumor such as melanoma, head and neck, liver or kidney cancer. The sample here was CD4+ or CD8+ T cells sorted from blood, taken in a trial of the OX40 agonist ivuxolimab. V and J are TRBV11-3 and TRBJ2-2; D is perhaps TRBD1 (5 bases). The CDR3 nucleotides are TGTGCCAGCACACTTTCAACTGCGCTCAGGGCCCGACTGACCGGGGAGCTGTTTTTT. Encoded protein: CASTLSTALRARLTGELFF.